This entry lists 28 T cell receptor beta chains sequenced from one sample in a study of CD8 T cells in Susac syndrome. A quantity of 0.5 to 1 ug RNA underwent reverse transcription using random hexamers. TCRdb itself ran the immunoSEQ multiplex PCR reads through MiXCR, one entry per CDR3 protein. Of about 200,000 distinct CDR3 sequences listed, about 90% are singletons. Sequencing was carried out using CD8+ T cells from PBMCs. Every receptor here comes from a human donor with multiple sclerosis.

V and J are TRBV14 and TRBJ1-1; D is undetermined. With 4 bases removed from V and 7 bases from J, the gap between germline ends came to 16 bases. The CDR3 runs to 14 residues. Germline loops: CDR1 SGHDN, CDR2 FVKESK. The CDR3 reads CASSLQPGMSEAFF. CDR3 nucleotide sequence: TGTGCCAGCAGCCTCCAGCCGGGGATGAGTGAAGCTTTCTTT.

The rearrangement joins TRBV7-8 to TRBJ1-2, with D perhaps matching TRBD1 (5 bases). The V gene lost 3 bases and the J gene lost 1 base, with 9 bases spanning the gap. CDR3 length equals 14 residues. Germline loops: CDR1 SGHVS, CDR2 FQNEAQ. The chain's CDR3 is CASSFRGRNYGYTF. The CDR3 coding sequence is TGTGCCAGCAGCTTTCGGGGACGTAACTATGGCTACACCTTC.

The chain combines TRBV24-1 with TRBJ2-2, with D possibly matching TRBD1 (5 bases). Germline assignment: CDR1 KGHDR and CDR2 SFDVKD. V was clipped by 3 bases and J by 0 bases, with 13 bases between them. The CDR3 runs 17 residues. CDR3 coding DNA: TGTGCCACCAGTGATCGGATGAGCAGGGCGAACACCGGGGAGCTGTTTTTT. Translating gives CATSDRMSRANTGELFF.

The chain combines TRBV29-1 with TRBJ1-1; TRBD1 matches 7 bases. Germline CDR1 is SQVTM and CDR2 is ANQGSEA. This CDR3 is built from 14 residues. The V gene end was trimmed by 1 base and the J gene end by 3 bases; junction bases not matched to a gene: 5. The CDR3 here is CSVEGIDRDTEAFF. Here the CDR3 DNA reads TGCAGCGTTGAAGGAATAGACAGGGACACTGAAGCTTTCTTT.

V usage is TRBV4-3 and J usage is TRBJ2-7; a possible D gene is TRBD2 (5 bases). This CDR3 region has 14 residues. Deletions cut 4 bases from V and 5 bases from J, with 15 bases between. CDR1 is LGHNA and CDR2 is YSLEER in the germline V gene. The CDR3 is CASSLAGGYHEQYF. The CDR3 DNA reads TGCGCCAGCAGCCTCGCCGGAGGATACCACGAGCAGTACTTC.

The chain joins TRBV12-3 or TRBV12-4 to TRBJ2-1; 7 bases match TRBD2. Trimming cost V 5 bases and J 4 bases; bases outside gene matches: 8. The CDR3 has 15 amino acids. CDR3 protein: CASSPYSGGYNEQFF. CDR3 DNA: TGTGCCAGCAGTCCGTACTCGGGGGGTTACAATGAGCAGTTCTTC.

Here the CDR3 DNA reads TGTGCCAGCAGCCCCCCCAATAGCACAGATACGCAGTATTTT. It is translated as CASSPPNSTDTQYF. The V gene is TRBV7-9, the J gene TRBJ2-3, with unresolved D. Trimming shortened V by 5 bases and J by 0 bases, and 9 bases separated the two germline ends. The CDR3 extends over 14 amino acids. In germline, CDR1 is SEHNR, CDR2 FQNEAQ (reference sequence).

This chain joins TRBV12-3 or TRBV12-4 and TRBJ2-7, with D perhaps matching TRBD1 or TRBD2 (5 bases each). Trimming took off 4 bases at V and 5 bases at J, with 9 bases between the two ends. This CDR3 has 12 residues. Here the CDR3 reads CASSSGLHEQYF. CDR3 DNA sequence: TGTGCCAGCAGTTCGGGGCTCCACGAGCAGTACTTC.

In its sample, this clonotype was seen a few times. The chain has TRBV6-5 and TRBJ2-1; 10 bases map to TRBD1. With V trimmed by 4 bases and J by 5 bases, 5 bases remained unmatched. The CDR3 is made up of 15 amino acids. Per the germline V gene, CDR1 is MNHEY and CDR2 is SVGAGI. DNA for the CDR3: TGTGCCAGCAGTTCATCGGGGACAGGGGACAATGAGCAGTTCTTC. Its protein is CASSSSGTGDNEQFF.

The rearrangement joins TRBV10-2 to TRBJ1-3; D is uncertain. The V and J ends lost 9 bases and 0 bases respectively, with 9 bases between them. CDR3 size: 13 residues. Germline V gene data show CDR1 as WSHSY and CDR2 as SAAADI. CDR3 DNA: TGCGCCAGTGGGGAGGTCTCTGGAAACACCATATATTTT. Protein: CASGEVSGNTIYF.

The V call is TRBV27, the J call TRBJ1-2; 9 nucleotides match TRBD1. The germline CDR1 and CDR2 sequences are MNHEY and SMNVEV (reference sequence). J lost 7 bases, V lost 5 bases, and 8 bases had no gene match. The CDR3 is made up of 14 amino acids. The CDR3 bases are TGTGCCAGCAGTCCCGGGACAGGGTTCGGTGGCTACACCTTC. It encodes CASSPGTGFGGYTF.

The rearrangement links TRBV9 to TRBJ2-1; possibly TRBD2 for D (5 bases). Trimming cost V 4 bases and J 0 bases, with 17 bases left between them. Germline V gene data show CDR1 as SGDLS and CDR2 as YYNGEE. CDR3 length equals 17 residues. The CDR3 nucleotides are TGTGCCAGCAGCCTTCCGGACTTTCCCTACTCCTACAATGAGCAGTTCTTC. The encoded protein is CASSLPDFPYSYNEQFF. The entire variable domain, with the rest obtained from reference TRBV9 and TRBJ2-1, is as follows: DSGVTQTPKHLITATGQRVTLRCSPRSGDLSVYWYQQSLDQGLQFLIQYYNGEERAKGNILERFSAQQFPDLHSELNLSSLELGDSALYFCASSLPDFPYSYNEQFFGPGTRLTVL.

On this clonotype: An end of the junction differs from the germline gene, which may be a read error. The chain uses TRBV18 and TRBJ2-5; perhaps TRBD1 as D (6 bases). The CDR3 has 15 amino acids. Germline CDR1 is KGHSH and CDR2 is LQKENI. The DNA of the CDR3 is TGTGCCAGCCCACCTCCGGGACAACTCCAAGAGACCCAGTACTTC. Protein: CASPPPGQLQETQYF. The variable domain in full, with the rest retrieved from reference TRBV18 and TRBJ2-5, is NAGVMQNPRHLVRRRGQEARLRCSPMKGHSHVYWYRQLPEEGLKFMVYLQKENIIDESGMPKERFSAEFPKEGPSILRIQQVVRGDSAAYFCASPPPGQLQETQYFGPGTRLLVL.

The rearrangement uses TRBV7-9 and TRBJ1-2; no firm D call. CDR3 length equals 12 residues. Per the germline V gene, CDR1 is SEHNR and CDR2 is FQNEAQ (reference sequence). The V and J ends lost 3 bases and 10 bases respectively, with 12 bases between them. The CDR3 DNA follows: TGTGCCAGCAGCTTTTCGGCAGATGTCTACACCTTC. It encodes CASSFSADVYTF.

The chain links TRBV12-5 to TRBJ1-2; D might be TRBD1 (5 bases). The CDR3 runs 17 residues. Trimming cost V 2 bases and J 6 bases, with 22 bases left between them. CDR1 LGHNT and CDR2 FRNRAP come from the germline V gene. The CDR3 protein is CASGLLYATGREDGYTF. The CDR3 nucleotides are TGTGCTAGTGGTTTGCTATATGCCACGGGGCGTGAAGATGGCTACACCTTC.

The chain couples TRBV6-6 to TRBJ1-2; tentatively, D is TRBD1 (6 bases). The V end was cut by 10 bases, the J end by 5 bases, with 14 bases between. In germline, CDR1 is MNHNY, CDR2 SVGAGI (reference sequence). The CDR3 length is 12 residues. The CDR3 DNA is TGTGCCACGGCGGCAGGGGATTATGGCTACACCTTC. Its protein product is CATAAGDYGYTF.

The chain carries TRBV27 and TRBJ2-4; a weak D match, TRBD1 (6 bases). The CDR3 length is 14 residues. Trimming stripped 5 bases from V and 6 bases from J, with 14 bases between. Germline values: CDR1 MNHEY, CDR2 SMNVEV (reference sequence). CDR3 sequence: CASSLAGAGNIQYF. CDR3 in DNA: TGTGCCAGCAGTCTCGCAGGGGCGGGAAACATTCAGTACTTC.

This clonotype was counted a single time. CDR3 coding DNA: TGTGCCAGCAGCTCAGGACAGGTAGAAGATACGCAGTATTTT. This sequence encodes CASSSGQVEDTQYF. The chain carries TRBV9 and TRBJ2-3, with 7 bases lining up with TRBD1. Germline V gives CDR1 SGDLS, CDR2 YYNGEE. The CDR3 has 14 residues. J gave up 5 bases and V 4 bases, and 7 bases lay outside the gene matches.

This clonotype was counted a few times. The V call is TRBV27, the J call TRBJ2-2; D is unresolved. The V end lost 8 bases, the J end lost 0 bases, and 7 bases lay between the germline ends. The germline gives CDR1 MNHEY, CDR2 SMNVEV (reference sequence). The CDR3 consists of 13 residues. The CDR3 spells CASGTTNTGELFF. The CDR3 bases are TGTGCCAGCGGCACTACGAACACCGGGGAGCTGTTTTTT.

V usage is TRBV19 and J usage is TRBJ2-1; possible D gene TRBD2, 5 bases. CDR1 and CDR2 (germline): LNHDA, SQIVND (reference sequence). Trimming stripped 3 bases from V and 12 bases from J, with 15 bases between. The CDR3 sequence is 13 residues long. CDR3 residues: CASSIEGTSVQFF. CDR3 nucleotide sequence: TGTGCCAGTAGTATTGAGGGAACTAGTGTGCAGTTCTTC.

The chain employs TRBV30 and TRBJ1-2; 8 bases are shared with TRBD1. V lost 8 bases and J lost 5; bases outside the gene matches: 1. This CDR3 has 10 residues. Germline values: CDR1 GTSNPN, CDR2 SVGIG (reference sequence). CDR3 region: CAGTGYGYTF. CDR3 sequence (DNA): TGTGCCGGGACAGGATATGGCTACACCTTC.

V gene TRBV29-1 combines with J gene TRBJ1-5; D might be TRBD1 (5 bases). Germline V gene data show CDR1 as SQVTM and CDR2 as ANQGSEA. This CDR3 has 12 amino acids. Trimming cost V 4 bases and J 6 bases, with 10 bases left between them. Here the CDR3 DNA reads TGCAGCGTTGGGGAAGGGGCTCAGCCCCAGCATTTT. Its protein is CSVGEGAQPQHF.

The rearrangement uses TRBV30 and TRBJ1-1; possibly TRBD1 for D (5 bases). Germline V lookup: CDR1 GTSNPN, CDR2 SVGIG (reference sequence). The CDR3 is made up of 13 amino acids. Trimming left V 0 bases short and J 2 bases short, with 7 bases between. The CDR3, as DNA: TGTGCCTGGAGTGTGACAGTTAACACTGAAGCTTTCTTT. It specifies CAWSVTVNTEAFF.

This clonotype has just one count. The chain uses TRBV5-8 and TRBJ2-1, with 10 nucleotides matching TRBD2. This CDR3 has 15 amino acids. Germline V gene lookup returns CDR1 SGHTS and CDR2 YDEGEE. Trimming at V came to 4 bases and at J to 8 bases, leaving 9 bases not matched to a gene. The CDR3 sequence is CASSLSGRAVDEQFF. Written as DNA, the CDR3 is TGTGCCAGCAGCCTCAGCGGGAGGGCCGTGGATGAGCAGTTCTTC.

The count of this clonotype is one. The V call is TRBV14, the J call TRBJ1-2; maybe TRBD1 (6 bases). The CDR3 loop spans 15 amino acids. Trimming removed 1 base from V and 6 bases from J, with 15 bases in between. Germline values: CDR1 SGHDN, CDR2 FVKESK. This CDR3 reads CASSQGWGGADGYTF. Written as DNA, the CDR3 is TGTGCCAGCAGCCAAGGTTGGGGGGGCGCGGATGGCTACACCTTC. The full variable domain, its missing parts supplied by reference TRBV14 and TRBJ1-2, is EAGVTQFPSHSVIEKGQTVTLRCDPISGHDNLYWYRRVMGKEIKFLLHFVKESKQDESGMPNNRFLAERTGGTYSTLKVQPAELEDSGVYFCASSQGWGGADGYTFGSGTRLTVV.

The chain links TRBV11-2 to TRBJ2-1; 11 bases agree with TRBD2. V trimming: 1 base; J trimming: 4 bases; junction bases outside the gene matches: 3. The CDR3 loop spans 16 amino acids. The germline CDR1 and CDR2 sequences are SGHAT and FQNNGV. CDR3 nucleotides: TGTGCCAGCAGCTTAGCTAGCGGGGGGATTTACAATGAGCAGTTCTTC. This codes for CASSLASGGIYNEQFF.

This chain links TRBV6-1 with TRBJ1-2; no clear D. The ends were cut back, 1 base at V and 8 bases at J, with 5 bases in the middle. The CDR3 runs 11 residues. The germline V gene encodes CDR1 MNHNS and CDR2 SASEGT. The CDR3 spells CASSEGAGYTF. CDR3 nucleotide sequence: TGTGCCAGCAGTGAAGGGGCCGGCTACACCTTC.

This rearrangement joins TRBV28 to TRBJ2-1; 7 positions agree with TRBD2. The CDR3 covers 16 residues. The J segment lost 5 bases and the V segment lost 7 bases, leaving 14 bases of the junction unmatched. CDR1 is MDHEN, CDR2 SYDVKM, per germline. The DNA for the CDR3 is TGTGCCAGCACCTACCTCACGCTAGCGGTACACAATGAGCAGTTCTTC. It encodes CASTYLTLAVHNEQFF.